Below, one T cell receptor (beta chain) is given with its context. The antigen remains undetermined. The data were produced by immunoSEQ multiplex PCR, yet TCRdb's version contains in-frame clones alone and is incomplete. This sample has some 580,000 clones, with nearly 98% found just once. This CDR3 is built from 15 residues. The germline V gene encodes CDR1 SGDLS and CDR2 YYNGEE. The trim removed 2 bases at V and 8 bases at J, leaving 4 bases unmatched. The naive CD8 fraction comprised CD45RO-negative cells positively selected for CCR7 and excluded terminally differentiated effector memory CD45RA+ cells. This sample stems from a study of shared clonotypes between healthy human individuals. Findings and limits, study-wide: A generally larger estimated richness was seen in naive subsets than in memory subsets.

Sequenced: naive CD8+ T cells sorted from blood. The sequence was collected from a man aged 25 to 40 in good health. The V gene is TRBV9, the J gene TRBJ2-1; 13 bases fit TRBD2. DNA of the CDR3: TGTGCCAGCAGCGTCGGACTAGCGGGAGATTATGAGCAGTTCTTC. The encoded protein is CASSVGLAGDYEQFF. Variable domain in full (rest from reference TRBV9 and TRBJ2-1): DSGVTQTPKHLITATGQRVTLRCSPRSGDLSVYWYQQSLDQGLQFLIQYYNGEERAKGNILERFSAQQFPDLHSELNLSSLELGDSALYFCASSVGLAGDYEQFFGPGTRLTVL.